A single sample is the source of the 5 T cell receptor beta chains below, sequenced in a study of shared clonotypes between healthy human individuals. Sequencing used immunoSEQ multiplex PCR; TCRdb keeps in-frame clones, though not all of them. The table records around 690,000 clones, about 90% of them present only once. Sequencing input: memory CD8+ T cells from PBMCs. Documented subset: CD45RO+ cells pooled with CCR7-negative TemRA cells. All receptors derive from a man aged 18 to 29 in good health. Some clones in this sample may be carry-over from other donors' samples.

The V and J genes are TRBV19 and TRBJ2-7, with D perhaps TRBD1 or TRBD2 (6 bases each). Germline loops: CDR1 LNHDA, CDR2 SQIVND (reference sequence). Trimming cost V 5 bases and J 0 bases, with 20 bases left between them. This CDR3 is 17 amino acids long. The DNA for the CDR3 is TGTGCCAGTAGTCGGACGTACCGGGGGCCTATCTCCTACGAGCAGTACTTC. Encoded protein: CASSRTYRGPISYEQYF.

The genes are TRBV30 and TRBJ2-7; a possible D gene is TRBD1 (6 bases). Germline assignment: CDR1 GTSNPN and CDR2 SVGIG (reference sequence). Trimming pared 3 bases from V and 6 bases from J, leaving 18 bases between. This CDR3 contains 14 residues. In DNA, the CDR3 is TGTGCCTGGAGCCCAGGGGAGAAGTGGGGCGAGCAGTACTTC. It is translated as CAWSPGEKWGEQYF.

This chain links TRBV14 with TRBJ2-1; D ambiguous. CDR3 length: 13 residues. Germline-derived CDR1 and CDR2 are SGHDN and FVKESK. Trimming pared 4 bases from V and 12 bases from J, leaving 16 bases between. The DNA for the CDR3 is TGTGCCAGCAGCCCTCTGACGGGCCCTGGGCAGTTCTTC. Protein sequence: CASSPLTGPGQFF.

The chain's CDR3 is CASSPSSKNIQYF. The CDR3 DNA is TGTGCCAGCAGTCCCTCCTCCAAAAACATTCAGTACTTC. The chain employs TRBV27 and TRBJ2-4; no clear D gene. The CDR3 covers 13 residues. Deletions cut 5 bases from V and 2 bases from J, with 7 bases between. Germline loops: CDR1 MNHEY, CDR2 SMNVEV (reference sequence).

The chain is built from TRBV7-9 and TRBJ2-7; 10 nucleotides align to TRBD2. This CDR3 has 16 residues. The V segment lost 8 bases and the J segment 4 bases; nucleotides outside the gene matches: 14. Per germline, CDR1 SEHNR and CDR2 FQNEAQ (reference sequence). CDR3 in amino acids: CASLRLAGGGAYEQYF. CDR3 DNA sequence: TGTGCCAGCTTAAGATTAGCGGGAGGAGGCGCATACGAGCAGTACTTC.